Presented here are 14 T cell receptor beta chains from one specimen sequenced in a study of tumor-infiltrating lymphocytes in primary liver carcinoma. TCR beta cDNA was prepared out of around 460 ng total RNA by means of a constant-region primer. Libraries covering TCR beta were generated through three nested multiplex PCR rounds (using a slightly modified ARM-PCR). The study ran its first two PCR rounds for nine to ten cycles each, using TRBV1-TRBV30 forward primers and a C-beta reverse primer. Each CDR3 protein gets one entry after TCRdb re-called the multiplex PCR reads with MiXCR. The data contain 330,000 or so distinct CDR3 sequences, around three fifths of them singletons. RNA isolated from unsorted whole blood supplied the blood RNA, with germline DNA also extracted. The sample taken for sequencing was peripheral blood. The source of these receptors is a man aged 35 to 55 with primary liver carcinoma and hepatitis B virus infection.

With regard to this clonotype: The junction and the germline gene differ at one end; a read error may be behind it. The genes are TRBV11-2 and TRBJ2-5; D call uncertain. The CDR3 has 15 residues. Germline assignment: CDR1 SGHAT and CDR2 FQNNGV. CDR3 sequence: CASSLEVATQETQCF. The CDR3 bases are TGTGCTAGCAGCTTAGAGGTGGCCACCCAAGAGACCCAGTGCTTC.

This clonotype has just a few counts. This chain uses TRBV5-4 with TRBJ2-5; 9 nucleotides match TRBD2. Trimming cost V 2 bases and J 5 bases; bases outside gene matches: 4. CDR1 SGHNT and CDR2 YYREEE come from the germline V gene (reference sequence). This CDR3 is built from 14 residues. CDR3 protein: CASSFRGGGETQYF. The CDR3 DNA reads TGTGCCAGCAGCTTCCGCGGGGGGGGGGAGACCCAGTACTTC.

This clonotype came up many times. The chain links TRBV5-6 to TRBJ1-2; D uncertain. V was trimmed by 0 bases and J by 0 bases, leaving 12 bases between them. The CDR3 runs 16 residues. CDR1 and CDR2 (germline): SGHDT, YYEEEE. Here the CDR3 DNA reads TGTGCCAGCAGCTTGGCTGCCGATCCAGCTAACTATGGCTACACCTTC. Its translation: CASSLAADPANYGYTF. Based on the CDR3 plus reference TRBV5-6 and TRBJ1-2, the full variable domain is DAGVTQSPTHLIKTRGQQVTLRCSPKSGHDTVSWYQQALGQGPQFIFQYYEEEERQRGNFPDRFSGHQFPNYSSELNVNALLLGDSALYLCASSLAADPANYGYTFGSGTRLTVV.

This clonotype was detected a few times. The rearrangement uses TRBV24-1 and TRBJ2-2; maybe TRBD1 (6 bases). Germline V gene lookup returns CDR1 KGHDR and CDR2 SFDVKD. The CDR3 spans 15 residues. The V end lost 6 bases, the J end lost 3 bases, and 13 bases lay between the germline ends. The CDR3 DNA follows: TGTGCCACCAGTACTACAGGGTTAGACACCGGGGAGCTGTTTTTT. Translating it yields CATSTTGLDTGELFF.

In the case of this clonotype: The conserved closing phenylalanine or tryptophan is absent in this CDR3, likely reflecting a read error. The J gene is TRBJ1-1, the V gene TRBV11-1; weak D call: TRBD1 (5 bases). The germline V gene encodes CDR1 SGHAT and CDR2 FQDESV (reference sequence). V was pared by 5 bases and J by 5 bases, with 12 bases between. The CDR3 runs 13 residues. Written as DNA, the CDR3 is TGTGCCAGCAGCCCTCAGGGCCCGACTGAAGCTTTCTAT. Translating gives CASSPQGPTEAFY.

Details on this clonotype: At one end, the junction sequence differs from germline, possibly due to a read error. This chain joins TRBV11-2 and TRBJ2-3; D is unresolved. The CDR3 is made up of 13 amino acids. Germline loops: CDR1 SGHAT, CDR2 FQNNGV. Here the CDR3 reads CASSLTGLVTRYF. The CDR3 nucleotides read TGTGCCAGCAGCTTAACCGGCTTGGTTACGCGGTATTTT.

Details on this clonotype: One junction end does not reproduce the germline sequence, and a read error may be involved. The rearrangement joins TRBV11-2 to TRBJ1-3; the D gene is possibly TRBD1 (6 bases). The CDR3 loop spans 14 amino acids. CDR1 and CDR2 from the germline V gene are SGHAT and FQNNGV. The CDR3 region is CVSSLDRNGNTIYF. The CDR3 DNA reads as TGTGTCAGCAGTCTAGACAGGAATGGAAACACCATATATTTT.

A note on this clonotype: An end of the junction does not agree with germline; a read error may underlie this. The J gene is TRBJ1-2, the V gene TRBV11-2; 7 nucleotides align to TRBD1. Germline loops: CDR1 SGHAT, CDR2 FQNNGV. The CDR3 consists of 17 residues. The DNA of the CDR3 is TGTACCAGCAGCTTAGTATCGGGACAGACCTTAGGACATGGCTACACCTTC. Its protein product is CTSSLVSGQTLGHGYTF.

In regard to this clonotype: The junction shows a germline mismatch at one end, possibly a read error. V is TRBV6-5 and J is TRBJ2-7; D possibly corresponds to TRBD1 (5 bases). This CDR3 has 14 residues. Germline V gene sequence: CDR1 MNHEY, CDR2 SVGAGI. Here the CDR3 reads CASSPRAGNYKQYF. For the CDR3, the DNA is TGTGCCAGCAGTCCCCGGGCAGGGAACTACAAGCAGTACTTC.

The chain uses TRBV5-1 and TRBJ2-1; weak D call: TRBD1 (5 bases). V was cut by 0 bases and J by 7 bases, with 14 bases left in between. Germline V gives CDR1 SGHRS, CDR2 YFSETQ. CDR3 length: 15 amino acids. CDR3 loop: CASSLEGNGANEQFF. The CDR3 region has the DNA TGCGCCAGCAGCTTGGAAGGGAATGGGGCAAATGAGCAGTTCTTC.

About this clonotype: One base away lies a much larger clone, so this may be a sequencing read error. The CDR3 region is CASSQGLSPIDRGSGYEQYF. The CDR3 region has the DNA TGCGCCAGCAGCCAAGGTCTAAGTCCCATAGACAGGGGGTCCGGGTACGAGCAGTACTTC. This chain joins TRBV4-1 and TRBJ2-7; 9 bases agree with TRBD1. Trimming removed 1 base from V and 4 bases from J; junction bases left unmatched: 20. From germline, CDR1 is MGHRA and CDR2 YSYEKL. The CDR3 extends over 20 amino acids.

This chain links TRBV11-2 with TRBJ2-3, with D unclear. TRBJ1-5 explains the end of the DNA better; the J call may be wrong. Looked up from germline, CDR1 is SGHAT and CDR2 is FQNNGV. This CDR3 is 15 amino acids long. The chain's CDR3 is CASSPSGTNIDTQHF. The CDR3, as DNA: TGTGCCAGCAGCCCCAGTGGCACTAACATAGATACGCAGCATTTT.

This clonotype occurred many times. This chain connects TRBV6-1 to TRBJ1-6; TRBD1 matches 8 bases. Per the germline V gene, CDR1 is MNHNS and CDR2 is SASEGT. Losses at the gene ends were 8 bases for V and 3 bases for J; bases not matched to a gene: 6. This CDR3 has 15 residues. The CDR3 DNA follows: TGTGCCAGCCGGACGGGACAGGACTATAATTCACCCCTCCACTTT. It codes for CASRTGQDYNSPLHF.

The V gene is TRBV6-5, the J gene TRBJ1-2; 7 bases map to TRBD1. V lost 6 bases to trimming and J lost 5 bases; unmatched junction nucleotides: 9. Per the germline V gene, CDR1 is MNHEY and CDR2 is SVGAGI. The CDR3 covers 14 residues. The CDR3 spells CASRPDRRKYGYTF. The CDR3 nucleotides read TGTGCCAGCAGACCGGACAGGCGGAAGTATGGCTACACCTTC.